Reported below is one TCR beta chain. Sequenced by immunoSEQ multiplex PCR; TCRdb stores in-frame clones only, minus some. The table includes 250,000 to 300,000 clones, 70% to 90% detected once. Donors were grouped by their self-reported clinical history. This entry comes from a study of blood T cell repertoires in COVID-19. As for the study in general: Specimens from acute and convalescent COVID-19 originated in the United States, Italy and Spain.

The length of the CDR3 is 16 residues. V shed 5 bases and J 0 bases; nucleotides not matched to a gene: 6. Germline CDR1 is SGHTA and CDR2 is FQGTGA. Sequencing input: PBMCs or T cells enriched from blood (not recorded which). The origin of this receptor is a woman in her fifties or sixties who had recovered from COVID-19. The rearrangement uses TRBV7-3 and TRBJ2-1, with 8 nucleotides matching TRBD1. The CDR3 loop is CASSRTGTGSYNEQFF. The CDR3 nucleotides read TGTGCCAGCAGCCGGACCGGGACAGGCTCCTACAATGAGCAGTTCTTC.